Listed below are T cell receptor beta chains from one sample, sequenced in a study of cytomegalovirus exposure and HLA in healthy donors. Generated by immunoSEQ multiplex PCR, the TCRdb table keeps only in-frame clones and is missing some. The specimen's table records tens of thousands of clones. The sequenced sample was PBMCs. The origin of the receptors is a female donor in good health and CMV-seropositive. The CDR3 runs from the conserved cysteine through the conserved F or W. The D gene is left open where the match is weak. Some rows have no size entry. The others give once, few or many, or a class for an expanded clone.

cdr3_nt,cdr3_aa,v_call,d_call,clone_size,j_call
TGTGCCAGTGGGACAGGGGGCGGTGGGCGCACAGATACGCAGTATTTT,CASGTGGGGRTDTQYF,TRBV28,TRBD1,.,TRBJ2-3
TGTGCCAGCTCACCACCGGGACAGTCTAATGAAAAACTGTTTTTT,CASSPPGQSNEKLFF,TRBV18,TRBD1,.,TRBJ1-4
TGCGCCAGCAGCGCAGGGGCGCGGACTGAAGCTTTCTTT,CASSAGARTEAFF,TRBV5-1,.,.,TRBJ1-1
TGCGCCAGCAGTCAGAACACTGAAGCTTTCTTT,CASSQNTEAFF,TRBV4-1,.,medium-sized,TRBJ1-1
TGTGCCAGCAGCACAACACAGGGGGCTGATGGCTACACCTTC,CASSTTQGADGYTF,TRBV7-9,TRBD1,.,TRBJ1-2
TGTGCCAGTCGTTCCTACGAAGAGACCCAGTACTTC,CASRSYEETQYF,TRBV19,.,.,TRBJ2-5
TGTGCCAGCAGTGACCCAGGCGCCGCCTTGGGGGGAGAGACCCAGTACTTC,CASSDPGAALGGETQYF,TRBV6-1,.,.,TRBJ2-5
TGCGCCAGCAGCTTGGCCGGGGTAGGGGGCCAAGAGACCCAGTACTTC,CASSLAGVGGQETQYF,TRBV5-1,.,.,TRBJ2-5
TGTGCCAGCAGCGTAGTAGGGACATTCTACGAGCAGTACTTC,CASSVVGTFYEQYF,TRBV9,.,.,TRBJ2-7
TGTGCCAGCAGCTTAAGTGGGAGAACCTACAATGAGCAGTTCTTC,CASSLSGRTYNEQFF,TRBV7-8,.,.,TRBJ2-1
TGTGCCAGCAGCTTGAGGGGGGGCGAGCAGTACTTC,CASSLRGGEQYF,TRBV5-6,.,.,TRBJ2-7
TGTGCCAGCAGCGTCGCCGGGACAGGGAGACTCACCGGGGAGCTGTTTTTT,CASSVAGTGRLTGELFF,TRBV9,TRBD1,.,TRBJ2-2
TGTGCCAGCAGCCCAGGGGGGACGGGTAGCAATCAGCCCCAGCATTTT,CASSPGGTGSNQPQHF,TRBV7-2,TRBD1,.,TRBJ1-5
TGCGCCAGCAGTTCTACAGGTTCAAGGAATTCACCCCTCCACTTT,CASSSTGSRNSPLHF,TRBV5-1,.,.,TRBJ1-6
TGCGCCAGCAGCCAATCAGGAGGGCCCCATACGCAGTATTTT,CASSQSGGPHTQYF,TRBV4-1,.,.,TRBJ2-3
TGTGCCAGCAGCTTGGGGACAGTAAAAAACATTCAGTACTTC,CASSLGTVKNIQYF,TRBV5-6,.,.,TRBJ2-4
TGTGGCAAGCTAGCGGGAGTTGTCGAGCAGTACTTC,CGKLAGVVEQYF,TRBV19,TRBD2,.,TRBJ2-7
TGCGCCAGCAGCTTGAGTACAGGGTATGCCGGGGAGCTGTTTTTT,CASSLSTGYAGELFF,TRBV5-1,.,.,TRBJ2-2
TGCGCCAGCAGGTCCGAAACTAGCGGTTACAATGAGCAGTTCTTC,CASRSETSGYNEQFF,TRBV10-2,TRBD2,.,TRBJ2-1
TGTGCCAGCAGCCCCCTCGGGGCGGGAGCGACCGGGGAGCTGTTTTTT,CASSPLGAGATGELFF,TRBV9,TRBD2,.,TRBJ2-2
TGTGCCAGCTCACCAAGACAGGCAGAGAATGAAAAACTGTTTTTT,CASSPRQAENEKLFF,TRBV18,.,.,TRBJ1-4
TGTGCCAGCAGACTTAGGACAGGGGCCGGTCGGTACTTC,CASRLRTGAGRYF,TRBV2,TRBD1,.,TRBJ2-7
TGTGCCAGCGGGGGACTAGCGGGAAAGGAGCAGTACTTC,CASGGLAGKEQYF,TRBV28,TRBD2,.,TRBJ2-7
TGTGCCAGCTCGCAGTCACCGGGACTAGCGGGAGTCGAGACCCAGTACTTC,CASSQSPGLAGVETQYF,TRBV18,TRBD2,.,TRBJ2-5
TGCGCCAGCAGCCAAGTCCCTAGCGGGGGGCACAATGAGCAGTTCTTC,CASSQVPSGGHNEQFF,TRBV4-1,TRBD2,.,TRBJ2-1
TGCGCCAGCAGCCGGACAGGGGGCCCCTATCAGCCCCAGCATTTT,CASSRTGGPYQPQHF,TRBV5-1,TRBD1,.,TRBJ1-5
TGTGCCAGCTCACCAGGTTCGGATCAGCCCCAGCATTTT,CASSPGSDQPQHF,TRBV18,.,.,TRBJ1-5
TGTGCCAGCAGCTCACCCCCGGGACAAACCTATGGCTACACCTTC,CASSSPPGQTYGYTF,TRBV7-2,.,.,TRBJ1-2
TGTGCCAGCTCACCAGTTAAGGGGGCGTCCTTGGGCATTCAGTACTTC,CASSPVKGASLGIQYF,TRBV18,TRBD1,.,TRBJ2-4
TGTGCCAGCAGTTTTCCTACCGGGACAGACACCTACGAGCAGTACTTC,CASSFPTGTDTYEQYF,TRBV27,TRBD1,.,TRBJ2-7
TGTGCCATCAGTGATCCCTCCTTGAACACTGAAGCTTTCTTT,CAISDPSLNTEAFF,TRBV10-3,.,.,TRBJ1-1
TGCGCCAGCACCCGTGACAGTGCAACTAATGAAAAACTGTTTTTT,CASTRDSATNEKLFF,TRBV5-1,.,.,TRBJ1-4
TGTGCCAGCAGTTATACCGGGGCTCGGGACAGGGGCATTCAGTACTTC,CASSYTGARDRGIQYF,TRBV6-5,TRBD1,.,TRBJ2-4
TGCGCCAGCGGACCGGACAGCAAAAACATTCAGTACTTC,CASGPDSKNIQYF,TRBV5-1,.,.,TRBJ2-4
TGTGCCAGCAGTGAAGAGCGGGGCATTCAGCCCCAGCATTTT,CASSEERGIQPQHF,TRBV2,.,.,TRBJ1-5
TGTGCCAGCGGAGGCACTAGCGGGAGCACGGTGGGCACCGGGGAGCTGTTTTTT,CASGGTSGSTVGTGELFF,TRBV28,TRBD2,.,TRBJ2-2
TGTGCCAGCAGCTTAGACAGCTTCGAGCAGTACTTC,CASSLDSFEQYF,TRBV7-9,.,.,TRBJ2-7
TGTGCCAGCAGCTTAGCGACAGGGCAGCCCTACGAGCAGTACTTC,CASSLATGQPYEQYF,TRBV11-2,TRBD1,.,TRBJ2-7
TGTGCCAGCAGCCTGGGTAGCGGGAGGTCCGAGCAGTACTTC,CASSLGSGRSEQYF,TRBV5-6,TRBD2,.,TRBJ2-7
TGCGCCAGCAGCAGAACCCACCACCTGACTAGCGGGGGCACGAGGGGAGACTACGAGCAGTACTTC,CASSRTHHLTSGGTRGDYEQYF,TRBV4-1,TRBD2,.,TRBJ2-7